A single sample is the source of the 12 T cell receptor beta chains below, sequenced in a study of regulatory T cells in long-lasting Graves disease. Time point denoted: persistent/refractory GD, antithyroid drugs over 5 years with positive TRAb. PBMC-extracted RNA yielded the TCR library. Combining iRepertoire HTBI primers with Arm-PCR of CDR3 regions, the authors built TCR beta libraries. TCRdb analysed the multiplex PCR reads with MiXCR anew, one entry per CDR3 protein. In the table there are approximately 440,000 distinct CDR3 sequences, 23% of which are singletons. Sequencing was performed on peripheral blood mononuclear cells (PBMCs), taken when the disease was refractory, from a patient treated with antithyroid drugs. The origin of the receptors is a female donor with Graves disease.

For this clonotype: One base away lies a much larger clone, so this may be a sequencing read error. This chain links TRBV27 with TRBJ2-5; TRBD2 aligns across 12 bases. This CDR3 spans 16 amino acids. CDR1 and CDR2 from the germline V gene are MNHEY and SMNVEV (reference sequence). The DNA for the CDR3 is TGTGCCGGCAGCCCACCCTGGACTAGCGGGAAAGAGACCCAGTACTTC. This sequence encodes CAGSPPWTSGKETQYF.

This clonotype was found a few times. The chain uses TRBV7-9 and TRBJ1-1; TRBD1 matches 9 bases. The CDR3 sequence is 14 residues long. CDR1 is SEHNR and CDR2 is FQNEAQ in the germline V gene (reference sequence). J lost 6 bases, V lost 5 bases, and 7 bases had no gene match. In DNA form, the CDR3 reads TGTGCCAGCAGCCCGGGACAGGGCGGAGCTGAAGCTTTCTTT. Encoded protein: CASSPGQGGAEAFF.

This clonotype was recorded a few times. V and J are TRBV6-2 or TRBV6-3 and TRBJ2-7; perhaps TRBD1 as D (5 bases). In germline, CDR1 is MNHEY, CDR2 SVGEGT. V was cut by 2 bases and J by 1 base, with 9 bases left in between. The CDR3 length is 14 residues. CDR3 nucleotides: TGTGCCAGCAGTTACCGGAAGGGGTCCTACGAGCAGTACTTC. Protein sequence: CASSYRKGSYEQYF.

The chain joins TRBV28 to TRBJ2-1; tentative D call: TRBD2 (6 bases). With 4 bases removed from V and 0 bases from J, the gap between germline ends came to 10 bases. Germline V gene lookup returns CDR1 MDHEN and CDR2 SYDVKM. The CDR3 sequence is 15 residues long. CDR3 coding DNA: TGTGCCAGCAGTTGGGCGGGACGCTCCTACAATGAGCAGTTCTTC. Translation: CASSWAGRSYNEQFF. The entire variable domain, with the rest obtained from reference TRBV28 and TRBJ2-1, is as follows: DVKVTQSSRYLVKRTGEKVFLECVQDMDHENMFWYRQDPGLGLRLIYFSYDVKMKEKGDIPEGYSVSREKKERFSLILESASTNQTSMYLCASSWAGRSYNEQFFGPGTRLTVL.

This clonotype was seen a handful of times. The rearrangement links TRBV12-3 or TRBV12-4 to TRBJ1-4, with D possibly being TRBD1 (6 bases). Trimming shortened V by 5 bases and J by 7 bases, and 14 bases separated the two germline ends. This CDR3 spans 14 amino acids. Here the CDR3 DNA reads TGTGCCAGCAGTATTTCACAGGGAGGTGAAAAACTGTTTTTT. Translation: CASSISQGGEKLFF.

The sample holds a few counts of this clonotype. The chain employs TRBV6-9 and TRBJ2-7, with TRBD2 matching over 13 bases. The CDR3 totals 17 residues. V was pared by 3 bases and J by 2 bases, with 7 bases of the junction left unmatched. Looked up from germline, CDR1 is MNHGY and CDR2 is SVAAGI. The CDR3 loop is CASSYGLGLAGAYEQYF. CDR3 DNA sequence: TGTGCCAGCAGTTACGGCCTAGGACTAGCGGGGGCCTACGAGCAGTACTTC.

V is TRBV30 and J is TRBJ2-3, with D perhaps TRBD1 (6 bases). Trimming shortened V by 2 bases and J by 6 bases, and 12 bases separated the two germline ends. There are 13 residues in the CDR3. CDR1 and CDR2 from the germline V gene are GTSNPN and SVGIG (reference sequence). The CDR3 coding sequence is TGTGCCTGGAGTACCACAACAGGGGATACGCAGTATTTT. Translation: CAWSTTTGDTQYF.

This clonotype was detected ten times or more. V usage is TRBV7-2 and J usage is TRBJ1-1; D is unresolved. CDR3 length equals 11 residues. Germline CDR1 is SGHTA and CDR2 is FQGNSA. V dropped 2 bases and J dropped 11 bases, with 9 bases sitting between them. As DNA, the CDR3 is TGTGCCAGCAGCTTACGCGGGATGGCTTTCTTT. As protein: CASSLRGMAFF. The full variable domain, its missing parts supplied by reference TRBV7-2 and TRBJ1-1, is GAGVSQSPSNKVTEKGKDVELRCDPISGHTALYWYRQSLGQGLEFLIYFQGNSAPDKSGLPSDRFSAERTGGSVSTLTIQRTQQEDSAVYLCASSLRGMAFFGQGTRLTVV.

CDR3 region: CASSLTGDSYNEQFF. CDR3 in DNA: TGTGCCAGCAGTTTGACGGGTGACTCCTACAATGAGCAGTTCTTC. V usage is TRBV28 and J usage is TRBJ2-1; D unclear. The CDR3 spans 15 residues. The germline V and J ends were trimmed by 3 bases and 0 bases, with 9 bases remaining between them. Germline CDR1 is MDHEN and CDR2 is SYDVKM.

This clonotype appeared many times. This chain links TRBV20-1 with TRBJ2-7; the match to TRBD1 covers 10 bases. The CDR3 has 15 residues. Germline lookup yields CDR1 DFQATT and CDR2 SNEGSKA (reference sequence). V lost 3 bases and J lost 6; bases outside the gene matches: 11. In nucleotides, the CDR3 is TGCAGTGCTAGGCCCTGGACAGGGGGGAAACTCGAGCAGTACTTC. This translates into CSARPWTGGKLEQYF.

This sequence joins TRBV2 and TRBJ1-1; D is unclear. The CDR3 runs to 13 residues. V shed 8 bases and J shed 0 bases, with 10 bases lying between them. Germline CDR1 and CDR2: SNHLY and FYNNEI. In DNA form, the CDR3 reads TGTGCCAGCGGCGGGGAGATGAACACTGAAGCTTTCTTT. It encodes CASGGEMNTEAFF.

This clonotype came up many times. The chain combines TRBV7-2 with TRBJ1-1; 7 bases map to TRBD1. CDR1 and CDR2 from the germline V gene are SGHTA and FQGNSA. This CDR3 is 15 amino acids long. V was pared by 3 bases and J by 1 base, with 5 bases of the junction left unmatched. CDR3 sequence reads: CASSLQRTGNTEAFF. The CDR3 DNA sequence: TGTGCCAGCAGCTTGCAAAGGACAGGGAACACTGAAGCTTTCTTT.